This entry features one TCR beta chain sequence. Its antigen is undetermined. Sequencing used immunoSEQ multiplex PCR; TCRdb keeps in-frame clones, though not all of them. Altogether under 65,000 clones are present, 86% being singletons, with the ten largest covering roughly 1.4%. Germline CDR1 reads MGHDK; CDR2 reads SYGVNS. Trimming removed 3 bases from V and 8 bases from J, with 8 bases in between. The CDR3 covers 12 residues. Before the COVID-19 pandemic, during about 2010-2018, CD4+ T cells were taken from unexposed donors. This specimen belongs to a study of CD4 T cells in relation to SARS-CoV-2 and coronaviruses. General study findings and limits: No crossreactivity against non-spike viral proteins was tested here. In approximately 71% of donors, memory CD4+ clonotypes crossrecognized SARS-CoV-2 and at least one common cold coronavirus spike. Culture-expanded clones reflect memory recall rather than primary priming during culture. Each donor contributed either pre-pandemic or post-infection samples, not both.

The specimen was memory CD4+ T cells from PBMCs. The TCR was taken from a human donor in good health. J is TRBJ2-1 and V is TRBV25-1; the D is unclear. The CDR3 coding sequence is TGTGCCAGCAGTGAGGGTGGGTATGAGCAGTTCTTC. It codes for CASSEGGYEQFF.